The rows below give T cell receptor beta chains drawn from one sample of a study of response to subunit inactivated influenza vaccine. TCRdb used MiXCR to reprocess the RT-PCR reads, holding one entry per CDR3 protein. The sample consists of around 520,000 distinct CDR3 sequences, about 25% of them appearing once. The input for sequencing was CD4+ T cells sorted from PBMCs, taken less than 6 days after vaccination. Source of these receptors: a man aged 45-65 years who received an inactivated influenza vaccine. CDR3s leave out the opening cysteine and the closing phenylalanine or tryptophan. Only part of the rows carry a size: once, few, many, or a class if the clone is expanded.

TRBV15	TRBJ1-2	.	ATSWDRGPSGYT
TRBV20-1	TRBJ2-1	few	SAQGIAGGSHTYNEQF
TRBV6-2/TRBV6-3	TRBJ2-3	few	ASSWDLSTDTQY
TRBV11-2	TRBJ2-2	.	ASSLDKYTGELF
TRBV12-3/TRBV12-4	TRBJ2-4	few	ASSSGTGGAKNIQY
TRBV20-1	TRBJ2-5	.	SAIAGTSGTPQY
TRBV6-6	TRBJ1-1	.	ASRGQANTEAF
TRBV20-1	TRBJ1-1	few	SASWGGLTNEAF
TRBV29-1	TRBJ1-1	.	SGGHFNTEAF
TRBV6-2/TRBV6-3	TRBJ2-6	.	ASSLQGLRSGANVLT
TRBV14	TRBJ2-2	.	ASAALFTGELF
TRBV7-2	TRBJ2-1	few	ASSPPGEQF
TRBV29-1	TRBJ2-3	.	SVQTSGVADTQY
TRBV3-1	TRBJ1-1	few	ASSLSGQVNTEAF
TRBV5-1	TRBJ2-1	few	ASSSNAGTGANEQF
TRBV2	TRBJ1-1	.	ASSDGGLNTEAF
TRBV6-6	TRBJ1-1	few	ASSYARAEAF
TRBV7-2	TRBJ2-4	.	ASSLWEKQNIQY
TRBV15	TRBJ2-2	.	ATKGAGELF
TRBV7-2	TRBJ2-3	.	ASSIGTSGTDTQY
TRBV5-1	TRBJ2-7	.	ASSGGRSPYEQY
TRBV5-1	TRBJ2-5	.	ASSITLTGSRETQY
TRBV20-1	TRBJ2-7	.	CARDLGLAGGWGEQY
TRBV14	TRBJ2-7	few	ASSLVGAGGDEQY
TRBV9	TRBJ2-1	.	ASSVDVAGIGELF
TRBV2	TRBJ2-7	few	ASSKVESEQY
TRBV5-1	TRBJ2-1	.	ASSFLTSGGATREQF
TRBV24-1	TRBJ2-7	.	ATSDSRQGPLQQY
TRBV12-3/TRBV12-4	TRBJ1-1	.	ASSGGPFTEAF
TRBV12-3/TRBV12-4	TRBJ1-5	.	ASSYQGDQPQH
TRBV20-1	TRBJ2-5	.	SASDRTAAQETQY